This T cell receptor (beta chain) came from a study of identical twins. TCRdb re-called the 5' RACE reads through MiXCR, storing one row per CDR3 protein. Of around 680,000 distinct CDR3 sequences in the sample, 8.6% were seen once. This CDR3 spans 19 amino acids. The ends lost 1 base at V and 0 bases at J; junction bases unmatched: 14. Germline loops: CDR1 SGHDT, CDR2 YYEEEE. This clonotype showed up just a few times. Separately, the same data were catalogued under a study of yellow fever vaccine responses in identical twins.

This chain uses TRBV5-6 with TRBJ2-3, with TRBD2 identical over 7 bases. Sequencing was done on a sample of PBMCs. The origin of this receptor is a woman in her late teens or twenties in good health. The CDR3 coding sequence is TGTGCCAGCAGCTTGCGCTCGTCTAGCGGACCATTAAGCACAGATACGCAGTATTTT. The encoded protein is CASSLRSSSGPLSTDTQYF.